This T cell receptor (beta chain) was found in a study of T-cell memory formation after mild COVID-19. The V gene lost 2 bases and the J gene lost 2 bases, with 12 bases spanning the gap. The CDR3 consists of 15 residues. The germline CDR1 and CDR2 sequences are DFQATT and SNEGSKA (reference sequence). This clonotype was observed a handful of times. Its antigen is unidentified. From 5'RACE with constant-segment primers came TCR alpha and TCR beta cDNA libraries that carried sample barcodes and UMIs. Each CDR3 protein gets one entry after TCRdb re-called the 5' RACE reads with MiXCR. The sample records about 200,000 distinct CDR3 sequences, roughly 10% being singletons. Study outcomes and limitations: Pre-infection memory harbored some responding clones, suggesting cross-reactive memory joined. Most CD4+ clones that shrank were in CM and EM, while CD8+ ones turned up in EMRA.

The specimen sequenced was PBMCs or a T cell subset sorted from them (not recorded which). This clonotype was obtained from a man aged 18 to 29 who had mild COVID-19 (a few samples of this study predate the infection). Cell type and time point are not known. This rearrangement joins TRBV20-1 to TRBJ2-2, with a possible D match to TRBD2 (6 bases). DNA for the CDR3: TGCAGTGCTAGATTCGGCGGGACCAACACCGGGGAGCTGTTTTTT. As protein: CSARFGGTNTGELFF.